These 22 T cell receptor beta chains share one sample of origin, sequenced in a study of vaccination effects on CD4 cells after COVID-19. Clones were read by immunoSEQ multiplex PCR, and TCRdb kept only the in-frame ones, dropping some. The sample consists of some 31,000 clones, less than 85% of them appearing once. CD4+ T cell isolation took place after less than 13 days of culture. These receptors are not linked to any known antigen. The input for sequencing was CD4+ T cells from PBMCs cultured without peptide, taken before COVID-19 vaccination. These receptors were taken from a human donor who received a COVID-19 vaccine.

The rearrangement uses TRBV4-1 and TRBJ1-4; D call uncertain. CDR1 MGHRA and CDR2 YSYEKL come from the germline V gene. V was shortened by 2 bases and J by 0 bases, with 7 bases between the two germline ends. This CDR3 region has 15 residues. The CDR3 reads CASSQQRSTNEKLFF. CDR3 DNA sequence: TGCGCCAGCAGCCAACAGCGTTCAACTAATGAAAAACTGTTTTTT.

J is TRBJ1-3 and V is TRBV6-5; D not certain. Germline CDR1 and CDR2: MNHEY and SVGAGI. The CDR3 is 15 amino acids. V lost 2 bases to trimming and J lost 2 bases, with 10 bases between them. CDR3 sequence reads: CASSYVGKPGNTIYF. The CDR3 region has the DNA TGTGCCAGCAGTTACGTCGGGAAACCTGGAAACACCATATATTTT.

The V call is TRBV2, the J call TRBJ2-1; maybe TRBD2 (5 bases). The CDR3 has 13 residues. The germline gives CDR1 SNHLY, CDR2 FYNNEI. Trimming removed 5 bases from V and 8 bases from J, with 13 bases in between. This CDR3 reads CASSPPGIHEQFF. The CDR3 nucleotides read TGTGCCAGCAGTCCTCCGGGAATACATGAGCAGTTCTTC.

The genes are TRBV13 and TRBJ2-7; D is unclear. V shed 5 bases and J shed 4 bases, with 18 bases lying between them. CDR1 and CDR2 from the germline V gene are PRHDT and FYEKMQ (reference sequence). The CDR3 extends over 15 amino acids. CDR3 DNA: TGTGCCAGCAGCCCCGGGTGGCCCGACGGTTACGAGCAGTACTTC. This encodes CASSPGWPDGYEQYF.

V usage is TRBV27 and J usage is TRBJ2-7; tentative D call: TRBD1 (6 bases). Between the trimmed V and J ends, which lost 2 bases and 5 bases, there was a span of 13 bases. The length of the CDR3 is 14 residues. The germline CDR1 and CDR2 sequences are MNHEY and SMNVEV (reference sequence). The CDR3 here is CASSLTIQGNEQYF. CDR3 DNA sequence: TGTGCCAGCAGTTTAACTATACAGGGAAACGAGCAGTACTTC.

This clone was picked up a small number of times. The rearrangement uses TRBV29-1 and TRBJ1-5; D might be TRBD1 (6 bases). V lost 5 bases, J lost 6 bases, and 11 bases lay in between. The CDR3 totals 12 residues. CDR1 is SQVTM, CDR2 ANQGSEA, per germline. The CDR3 sequence: CSVSQGRQPQHF. The CDR3 nucleotides read TGCAGCGTTTCACAGGGACGTCAGCCCCAGCATTTT.

This rearrangement joins TRBV5-1 to TRBJ1-3; 7 nucleotides line up with TRBD1. CDR3 length equals 16 residues. The J segment lost 0 bases and the V segment lost 0 bases, leaving 3 bases of the junction unmatched. Germline loops: CDR1 SGHRS, CDR2 YFSETQ. CDR3 protein: CASSLGGTASGNTIYF. In DNA form, the CDR3 reads TGCGCCAGCAGCTTGGGGGGGACAGCCTCTGGAAACACCATATATTTT.

The V call is TRBV7-8, the J call TRBJ2-6; 10 bases are a match to TRBD2. The CDR3 has 22 amino acids. Unmatched junction bases numbered 14, after V lost 0 bases and J lost 0 bases. Germline-derived CDR1 and CDR2 are SGHVS and FQNEAQ. The CDR3 nucleotides read TGTGCCAGCAGCTTAGCGTCTACTAGCGGGGCCCTCCGGGCCTCTGGGGCCAACGTCCTGACTTTC. This sequence encodes CASSLASTSGALRASGANVLTF.

The chain links TRBV3-1 (or the pseudogene TRBV3-2) to TRBJ1-1; D might be TRBD1 (6 bases). CDR3 length: 14 residues. Trimming stripped 3 bases from V and 1 base from J, with 9 bases between. Germline V gene data show CDR1 as LGHDT and CDR2 as YNNKEL (reference sequence). The CDR3 coding sequence is TGTGCCAGCAGCCATCCACAGGGGAACACTGAAGCTTTCTTT. It encodes CASSHPQGNTEAFF.

The rearrangement joins TRBV3-1 (or the pseudogene TRBV3-2) to TRBJ1-3; D not certain. Trimming took off 0 bases at V and 0 bases at J, with 3 bases between the two ends. Germline CDR1 reads LGHDT; CDR2 reads YNNKEL (reference sequence). The CDR3 has 14 residues. The CDR3 reads CASSQEGSGNTIYF. The CDR3 DNA sequence: TGTGCCAGCAGCCAAGAGGGCTCTGGAAACACCATATATTTT.

This clone was recorded a few times. This sequence joins TRBV25-1 and TRBJ2-2; 8 bases map to TRBD2. V shed 4 bases, J shed 0 bases, and the junction held 10 bases outside the gene matches. Germline assignment: CDR1 MGHDK and CDR2 SYGVNS. The CDR3 length is 18 residues. The DNA of the CDR3 is TGTGCCAGCAGTGCCCGTCGAGGACTAGCAACGAACACCGGGGAGCTGTTTTTT. This gives the protein CASSARRGLATNTGELFF.

This rearrangement joins TRBV25-1 to TRBJ1-4; D may be TRBD1 (6 bases). Trimming shortened V by 3 bases and J by 0 bases, and 8 bases separated the two germline ends. The CDR3 has 15 residues. CDR1 is MGHDK and CDR2 is SYGVNS in the germline V gene. The CDR3 is CASSDRGPTNEKLFF. In DNA form, the CDR3 reads TGTGCCAGCAGTGACAGGGGCCCAACTAATGAAAAACTGTTTTTT.

This chain joins TRBV18 and TRBJ2-2, with 7 nucleotides matching TRBD1. The germline V gene encodes CDR1 KGHSH and CDR2 LQKENI. This CDR3 region has 14 residues. V dropped 5 bases and J dropped 4; count of bases not matched to a gene: 4. In DNA form, the CDR3 reads TGTGCCAGCTCAGCCGGGACAGTCACCGGGGAGCTGTTTTTT. Residues: CASSAGTVTGELFF.

This sequence joins TRBV20-1 and TRBJ1-2; TRBD1 matches at 9 bases. The CDR3 contains 12 residues. V shed 3 bases, J shed 7 bases, and the junction held 3 bases outside the gene matches. Germline V gene data show CDR1 as DFQATT and CDR2 as SNEGSKA (reference sequence). CDR3 sequence: CSASGDRVGYTF. CDR3 nucleotides: TGCAGTGCTAGTGGGGACAGGGTTGGCTACACCTTC.

The J gene is TRBJ2-1, the V gene TRBV12-3 or TRBV12-4, with a weak D call TRBD1 (5 bases). The CDR3 length is 12 residues. The V end lost 3 bases, the J end lost 8 bases, and 8 bases lay between the germline ends. The CDR3 sequence: CASSFGAYEQFF. The CDR3 DNA reads as TGTGCCAGCAGTTTTGGGGCGTATGAGCAGTTCTTC.

The V and J genes are TRBV5-1 and TRBJ1-2; tentatively, D is TRBD1 (5 bases). V lost 1 base, J lost 0 bases, and 10 bases lay in between. The CDR3 spans 15 residues. Germline V lookup: CDR1 SGHRS, CDR2 YFSETQ. The CDR3 region is CASSLRGRPNYGYTF. The CDR3 DNA reads as TGCGCCAGCAGCTTGAGGGGCAGACCTAACTATGGCTACACCTTC.

The rearrangement uses TRBV2 and TRBJ2-7; no clear D. The germline V and J ends were trimmed by 5 bases and 3 bases, with 8 bases remaining between them. CDR3 length equals 12 residues. Germline CDR1 reads SNHLY; CDR2 reads FYNNEI. In nucleotides, the CDR3 is TGTGCCAGCAGTTGGAGTGGCTACGAGCAGTACTTC. It codes for CASSWSGYEQYF.

V usage is TRBV7-2 and J usage is TRBJ2-7, with unresolved D. The CDR3 sequence is 13 residues long. In germline, CDR1 is SGHTA, CDR2 FQGNSA. The V and J ends lost 1 base and 6 bases respectively, with 10 bases between them. CDR3 DNA sequence: TGTGCCAGCAGCTTAGAACGTTTCTCCGAGCAGTACTTC. Translated: CASSLERFSEQYF.

This chain uses TRBV3-1 (or the pseudogene TRBV3-2) with TRBJ2-3; unclear D gene. CDR3 length equals 11 residues. The germline V and J ends were trimmed by 1 base and 5 bases, with 1 base remaining between them. Germline CDR1 and CDR2: LGHDT and YNNKEL (reference sequence). The CDR3 protein is CASSQVDTQYF. CDR3 in DNA: TGTGCCAGCAGCCAAGTAGATACGCAGTATTTT.

In its sample, this clone was seen a few times. V is TRBV27 and J is TRBJ1-6, with D unresolved. Germline-derived CDR1 and CDR2 are MNHEY and SMNVEV (reference sequence). V shed 6 bases and J shed 7 bases, with 22 bases lying between them. The CDR3 extends over 17 amino acids. The CDR3 loop is CASSNQRPGIANSPLHF. The CDR3 DNA reads TGTGCCAGCAGCAATCAGAGGCCCGGGATAGCAAATTCACCCCTCCACTTT.

V gene TRBV15 combines with J gene TRBJ2-3; D is unresolved. Trimming left V 0 bases short and J 6 bases short, with 7 bases between. The CDR3 extends over 13 amino acids. Germline V gene lookup returns CDR1 LNHNV and CDR2 YYDKDF (reference sequence). This CDR3 reads CATSRDVMDTQYF. The CDR3 region has the DNA TGTGCCACCAGCAGAGATGTTATGGATACGCAGTATTTT.

The rearrangement uses TRBV4-2 and TRBJ2-5; 12 bases fit TRBD2. The CDR3 covers 16 residues. The germline CDR1 and CDR2 sequences are LGHNA and YNFKEQ. V lost 3 bases, J lost 5 bases, and 7 bases stayed unmatched. CDR3 loop: CASSHGLAGRYETQYF. In DNA, the CDR3 is TGTGCCAGCAGCCACGGACTAGCGGGGCGCTACGAGACCCAGTACTTC.